The clone carrying this T cell receptor (beta chain) showed up many times. What it recognizes is unknown. The CDR3 loop spans 11 amino acids. The V gene's germline CDR1 is WSHSY and CDR2 SAAADI. Between the trimmed V and J ends, which lost 2 bases and 5 bases, there was a span of 2 bases. TCRdb processed the 5' RACE reads anew with MiXCR; each CDR3 protein has one entry. The sample lists approximately 280,000 distinct CDR3 sequences, around 8.8% occurring once. The data belong to a study of identical twins. Study outcomes and limitations: Monozygotic twin pairs showed more out-of-frame TCR alpha sharing than models estimated.

These data are also associated with another study on yellow fever vaccine responses in identical twins.

This sequence was found in a woman aged 18-29 years in good health. V usage is TRBV10-2 and J usage is TRBJ2-3, with D hard to call. The sample was memory (CD45RO+) T cells sorted from blood. CDR3 region: CASSEKDTQYF. The CDR3 coding sequence is TGCGCCAGCAGTGAGAAAGATACGCAGTATTTT.